The 6 T cell receptor beta chains below come from one sample, sequenced in a study of shared clonotypes between healthy human individuals. Sequencing used immunoSEQ multiplex PCR; TCRdb keeps in-frame clones, though not all of them. Among around 2,000,000 clones, 95% were seen once, and the ten largest hold approximately 0.13%. The sequencing input was naive CD4+ T cells sorted from blood. The sample's subset: CD45RA+ positively selected. The source is a man between 18 and 29 years old in good health.

As regards this clone: This CDR3 is also generated by other DNA sequences in the sample. This chain connects TRBV18 to TRBJ1-5; 8 nucleotides line up with TRBD1. J was trimmed by 0 bases and V by 3 bases; bases with no gene match: 4. CDR1 and CDR2 (germline): KGHSH, LQKENI. The CDR3 runs 16 residues. In nucleotides, the CDR3 is TGTGCCAGCTCACCCCAGGGGGCACTTAGCAATCAGCCCCAGCATTTT. Residues: CASSPQGALSNQPQHF.

This clone came up once. The gene calls are TRBV5-1 and TRBJ2-1; 8 bases line up with TRBD2. Per the germline V gene, CDR1 is SGHRS and CDR2 is YFSETQ. The V segment lost 4 bases and the J segment 3 bases; nucleotides outside the gene matches: 15. CDR3 length: 18 residues. The CDR3 coding sequence is TGCGCCAGCAGCCCCCGTAGCGGGACTCCCCTCGGCTACAATGAGCAGTTCTTC. Translation gives CASSPRSGTPLGYNEQFF.

This clone occurred once. V is TRBV7-2 and J is TRBJ1-5; no clear D gene. Per germline, CDR1 SGHTA and CDR2 FQGNSA. V lost 4 bases, J lost 4 bases, and 5 bases lay in between. CDR3 length: 12 amino acids. CDR3 nucleotides: TGTGCCAGCAGCTCCTTTAATCAGCCCCAGCATTTT. This translates into CASSSFNQPQHF.

This chain connects TRBV5-1 to TRBJ1-5; TRBD1 matches at 10 bases. The CDR3 extends over 16 amino acids. Germline CDR1 and CDR2: SGHRS and YFSETQ. The V and J ends lost 0 bases and 1 base, in that order; junction bases with no gene match: 1. Here the CDR3 reads CASSLEGQGSNQPQHF. As DNA, the CDR3 is TGCGCCAGCAGCTTGGAGGGACAGGGGAGCAATCAGCCCCAGCATTTT.

The rearrangement uses TRBV29-1 and TRBJ2-3; D ambiguous. The CDR3 spans 16 residues. Germline values: CDR1 SQVTM, CDR2 ANQGSEA. Deletions cut 4 bases from V and 0 bases from J, with 17 bases between. Here the CDR3 reads CSVVSWAASSTDTQYF. The CDR3 nucleotides read TGCAGCGTTGTATCTTGGGCAGCCTCTAGCACAGATACGCAGTATTTT.

The CDR3 reads CASSLGLGRGETQYF. As DNA, the CDR3 is TGTGCCAGCAGCTTAGGTCTAGGTCGAGGGGAGACCCAGTACTTC. V usage is TRBV11-2 and J usage is TRBJ2-5, with D possibly being TRBD2 (5 bases). Between the trimmed V and J ends, which lost 1 base and 5 bases, there was a span of 14 bases. CDR1 and CDR2 (germline): SGHAT, FQNNGV. This CDR3 is built from 15 residues.